Below, 14 T cell receptor beta chains from the same sample are listed, as sequenced in a study of shared clonotypes between healthy human individuals. Libraries were prepared by immunoSEQ multiplex PCR; TCRdb keeps only in-frame clonotypes and omits some of them. There are roughly 2,300,000 clones in the sample; under 95% occur only once, and around 0.38% lies in the top ten. What was sequenced was naive CD4+ T cells from PBMCs. Stated subset: CD45RA+ positively selected. These receptors all come from a man between 18 and 29 years old in good health. Some clones in this sample may be carry-over from other donors' samples.

The gene calls are TRBV9 and TRBJ2-1; D is unresolved. Looked up from germline, CDR1 is SGDLS and CDR2 is YYNGEE. V lost 1 base, J lost 7 bases, and 9 bases lay in between. This CDR3 region has 13 residues. The CDR3 protein is CASSVQLGNEQFF. The CDR3, as DNA: TGTGCCAGCAGCGTACAGTTGGGGAATGAGCAGTTCTTC.

V and J are TRBV6-1 and TRBJ1-2; D remains unclear. The V and J ends lost 10 bases and 4 bases respectively, with 22 bases between them. Germline V gene lookup returns CDR1 MNHNS and CDR2 SASEGT. This CDR3 comprises 15 residues. The CDR3 is CAILGYRAQPYGYTF. For the CDR3, the DNA is TGTGCCATATTAGGCTACCGGGCTCAACCCTATGGCTACACCTTC.

The J gene is TRBJ2-3, the V gene TRBV25-1; 12 bases agree with TRBD2. Germline loops: CDR1 MGHDK, CDR2 SYGVNS. The V and J ends lost 6 bases and 2 bases, in that order; junction bases with no gene match: 6. The CDR3 is 16 residues long. Written as DNA, the CDR3 is TGTGCCAGCAGCCTCGGACTAGCGGGATTCACAGATACGCAGTATTTT. It specifies CASSLGLAGFTDTQYF.

The CDR3 here is CASSGTSGSGQYF. The DNA of the CDR3 is TGCGCCAGCAGCGGGACTAGCGGGAGCGGGCAGTACTTC. The chain carries TRBV5-1 and TRBJ2-7, with 14 bases fitting TRBD2. The V gene's germline CDR1 is SGHRS and CDR2 YFSETQ. With 4 bases clipped from V and 9 bases from J, the junction kept 3 bases outside the gene matches. The CDR3 length is 13 residues.

The chain uses TRBV9 and TRBJ1-3, with D perhaps matching TRBD1 (5 bases). Trimming took off 6 bases at V and 2 bases at J, with 15 bases between the two ends. Germline CDR1 is SGDLS and CDR2 is YYNGEE. This CDR3 spans 15 amino acids. CDR3 DNA sequence: TGTGCCAGCACCCGGGGGTACCCCGCTGGAAACACCATATATTTT. Translating it yields CASTRGYPAGNTIYF.

The V gene is TRBV5-1, the J gene TRBJ2-7; D possibly corresponds to TRBD1 (7 bases). Germline loops: CDR1 SGHRS, CDR2 YFSETQ. The CDR3 is made up of 15 amino acids. Trimming took off 4 bases at V and 3 bases at J, with 17 bases between the two ends. CDR3 loop: CASSPEGGQFYEQYF. The CDR3, as DNA: TGCGCCAGCAGCCCGGAGGGGGGACAGTTCTACGAGCAGTACTTC.

The chain uses TRBV5-1 and TRBJ2-5; D gene ambiguous. This CDR3 contains 15 residues. The germline V gene has CDR1 SGHRS and CDR2 YFSETQ. V was cut by 0 bases and J by 2 bases, with 11 bases left in between. Here the CDR3 DNA reads TGCGCCAGCAGCTTGGGGCACGCACAACAAGAGACCCAGTACTTC. Encoded protein: CASSLGHAQQETQYF.

The chain's CDR3 is CASSWGETQYF. As DNA, the CDR3 is TGTGCCAGCAGCTGGGGAGAGACCCAGTACTTC. This sequence joins TRBV7-8 and TRBJ2-5; D gene uncertain. The CDR3 covers 11 residues. CDR1 SGHVS and CDR2 FQNEAQ come from the germline V gene. V shed 4 bases and J shed 4 bases, with 4 bases lying between them.

The V gene is TRBV2, the J gene TRBJ1-1; 10 bases agree with TRBD1. The V segment lost 4 bases and the J segment 5 bases; nucleotides outside the gene matches: 4. The CDR3 has 14 residues. Germline V CDR1 and CDR2: SNHLY, FYNNEI. The CDR3 nucleotides read TGTGCCAGCAGTGCGGGACAGGGGTGGACTGAAGCTTTCTTT. Amino acids: CASSAGQGWTEAFF.

This clone has only one observation. The J gene is TRBJ1-5, the V gene TRBV7-2; D is uncertain. Per germline, CDR1 SGHTA and CDR2 FQGNSA. Trimming shortened V by 2 bases and J by 0 bases, and 8 bases separated the two germline ends. The CDR3 spans 15 residues. CDR3 region: CASSLKGYSNQPQHF. The CDR3 nucleotides are TGTGCCAGCAGCTTAAAGGGTTATAGCAATCAGCCCCAGCATTTT. The whole variable domain, remainder taken from reference TRBV7-2 and TRBJ1-5, is GAGVSQSPSNKVTEKGKDVELRCDPISGHTALYWYRQSLGQGLEFLIYFQGNSAPDKSGLPSDRFSAERTGGSVSTLTIQRTQQEDSAVYLCASSLKGYSNQPQHFGDGTRLSIL.

This chain links TRBV4-3 with TRBJ2-1; tentative D call: TRBD2 (5 bases). V was shortened by 0 bases and J by 3 bases, with 12 bases between the two germline ends. Germline assignment: CDR1 LGHNA and CDR2 YSLEER. CDR3 length equals 16 residues. CDR3 amino acids: CASSQDWLAVYNEQFF. The DNA for the CDR3 is TGCGCCAGCAGCCAAGATTGGCTAGCAGTCTACAATGAGCAGTTCTTC.

V gene TRBV10-3 combines with J gene TRBJ2-5; D not certain. Trimming shortened V by 6 bases and J by 4 bases, and 9 bases separated the two germline ends. CDR1 and CDR2 from the germline V gene are ENHRY and SYGVKD. This CDR3 region has 12 residues. The CDR3 here is CAIRGYGETQYF. DNA for the CDR3: TGTGCCATCAGGGGGTACGGAGAGACCCAGTACTTC.

Notes on this clone: In the same sample, other DNA sequences code for this CDR3. This chain connects TRBV7-7 to TRBJ2-1, with D possibly being TRBD2 (7 bases). Germline loops: CDR1 SSHAT, CDR2 FNYEAQ (reference sequence). CDR3 size: 15 residues. V lost 5 bases to trimming and J lost 4 bases, with 15 bases between them. CDR3 residues: CASSPGASGYNEQFF. The CDR3 bases are TGTGCCAGCAGCCCAGGGGCTAGCGGTTACAATGAGCAGTTCTTC.

The V gene is TRBV7-8, the J gene TRBJ1-2; 10 bases map to TRBD1. Germline V gene data show CDR1 as SGHVS and CDR2 as FQNEAQ. Germline trimming cut 5 bases from V and 7 bases from J; bases unmatched to any gene: 7. The CDR3 covers 14 residues. The chain's CDR3 is CASSPGDRGRGYTF. The CDR3 DNA reads as TGTGCCAGCAGCCCCGGGGACAGGGGACGTGGCTACACCTTC. Combining the CDR3 with reference TRBV7-8 and TRBJ1-2 gives the whole variable domain GAGVSQSPRYKVAKRGQDVALRCDPISGHVSLFWYQQALGQGPEFLTYFQNEAQLDKSGLPSDRFFAERPEGSVSTLKIQRTQQEDSAVYLCASSPGDRGRGYTFGSGTRLTVV.